A single sample is the source of the 13 T cell receptor beta chains below, sequenced in a study of beta chain features in type 1 diabetes. Notes on the study in general: Shortening that was moderate but significant affected the TCRB CDR3s of Type 1 diabetes patients in all four CD4+ subsets.

Expressed TCRB transcripts got sequenced, as all isolated RNA was reverse transcribed. TCRdb's table, derived via immunoSEQ multiplex PCR, lists solely in-frame clones and lacks some. The sample lists 400,000 or so clones; approximately 12% were seen once. No antigen has been assigned to these receptors. Material for sequencing was naive CD4+ T cells from blood. The receptors here all came from a woman between 18 and 29 years old with type 1 diabetes.

V usage is TRBV7-3 and J usage is TRBJ2-1; a weak D match, TRBD1 (7 bases). The germline V gene encodes CDR1 SGHTA and CDR2 FQGTGA. V shed 6 bases and J shed 0 bases, with 12 bases lying between them. The length of the CDR3 is 15 residues. CDR3 DNA sequence: TGTGCCAGCAGTCCAGGGGGGAGCTCCTACAATGAGCAGTTCTTC. Its translation: CASSPGGSSYNEQFF.

This clone was recorded a few times. V is TRBV7-2 and J is TRBJ2-3; D not resolved. Germline CDR1 reads SGHTA; CDR2 reads FQGNSA. Trimming took 2 bases from V and 1 from J, leaving 13 bases between them. The CDR3 runs to 16 residues. The CDR3 DNA is TGTGCCAGCAGCTTACTCGCAAATGCGGGCACAGATACGCAGTATTTT. Encoded protein: CASSLLANAGTDTQYF.

The V gene is TRBV11-1, the J gene TRBJ2-2; TRBD2 aligns across 11 bases. Trimming took 3 bases from V and 7 from J; bases not matched to a gene: 16. Germline V lookup: CDR1 SGHAT, CDR2 FQDESV (reference sequence). The CDR3 covers 19 residues. As DNA, the CDR3 is TGTGCCAGCAGCTTTGGGGACCCGGGACTAGCGGCAATAGGCGGGGAGCTGTTTTTT. This gives the protein CASSFGDPGLAAIGGELFF.

This clone has more than one count but fewer than ten. This chain links TRBV5-4 with TRBJ2-7; TRBD2 might be the D (6 bases). Germline V lookup: CDR1 SGHNT, CDR2 YYREEE (reference sequence). Trimming took off 1 base at V and 7 bases at J, with 18 bases between the two ends. The CDR3 runs to 15 residues. The CDR3: CASSLMAAAGGEQYF. The CDR3 nucleotides are TGTGCCAGCAGCTTGATGGCGGCCGCTGGAGGGGAGCAGTACTTC.

A few counts support this clone. V is TRBV19 and J is TRBJ2-1; 11 nucleotides align to TRBD2. This CDR3 spans 16 amino acids. V gave up 1 base and J gave up 7 bases; unmatched junction bases: 6. Germline V gives CDR1 LNHDA, CDR2 SQIVND (reference sequence). The CDR3 region is CASSIATSGTGNEQFF. In DNA form, the CDR3 reads TGTGCCAGTAGTATAGCGACTAGCGGGACGGGAAATGAGCAGTTCTTC.

The chain recombines TRBV18 with TRBJ2-2, with a possible D match to TRBD2 (5 bases). CDR3 size: 14 residues. V lost 4 bases, J lost 7 bases, and 13 bases lay in between. Germline CDR1 and CDR2: KGHSH and LQKENI. This CDR3 is CASSLLSDGGELFF. Written as DNA, the CDR3 is TGTGCCAGCTCACTGCTTAGCGACGGCGGGGAGCTGTTTTTT.

Here the CDR3 DNA reads TGTGCCAGCAGCGCCCAGGGGTCTGGGGCCAACGTCCTGACTTTC. Amino acids: CASSAQGSGANVLTF. The J gene is TRBJ2-6, the V gene TRBV11-3, with TRBD1 as a possible D gene (6 bases). The CDR3 loop spans 15 amino acids. Trimming cost V 5 bases and J 1 base, with 9 bases left between them. Germline V lookup: CDR1 SGHNT, CDR2 YENEEA.

This clone has just a few counts. The rearrangement links TRBV18 to TRBJ1-2; D may be TRBD1 (5 bases). The ends were cut back, 2 bases at V and 8 bases at J, with 6 bases in the middle. This CDR3 contains 11 residues. CDR1 is KGHSH, CDR2 LQKENI, per germline. Here the CDR3 DNA reads TGTGCCAGCTCACCAGGGGCCGGCTACACCTTC. This encodes CASSPGAGYTF.

V usage is TRBV4-1 and J usage is TRBJ2-1, with TRBD2 matching over 15 bases. Germline V gene lookup returns CDR1 MGHRA and CDR2 YSYEKL. J gave up 7 bases and V 9 bases, and 19 bases lay outside the gene matches. The CDR3 runs to 19 residues. The CDR3, as DNA: TGCGCCAGTAACACTGGACCAGAGCGGACTAGCGGGAGGGGGAATGAGCAGTTCTTC. It is translated as CASNTGPERTSGRGNEQFF.

This clone showed up just a few times. This chain connects TRBV18 to TRBJ1-2, with 9 bases lining up with TRBD1. Trimming at V came to 5 bases and at J to 6 bases, leaving 7 bases not matched to a gene. The CDR3 length is 14 residues. CDR1 and CDR2 from the germline V gene are KGHSH and LQKENI. The CDR3 nucleotides read TGTGCCAGCTCAGCCACAGGGGGCGCGGATGGCTACACCTTC. This translates into CASSATGGADGYTF.

This chain joins TRBV18 and TRBJ2-1; perhaps TRBD2 as D (6 bases). The V end was cut by 11 bases, the J end by 2 bases, with 19 bases between. Germline CDR1 and CDR2: KGHSH and LQKENI. The CDR3 extends over 15 amino acids. CDR3 in DNA: TGTGCCTCCGGCCCCGGGACTCCTCCCTACAATGAGCAGTTCTTC. Translation gives CASGPGTPPYNEQFF.

V and J are TRBV25-1 and TRBJ1-1; 7 bases are shared with TRBD1. V trimming: 3 bases; J trimming: 4 bases; junction bases outside the gene matches: 2. The CDR3 runs to 13 residues. The germline V gene encodes CDR1 MGHDK and CDR2 SYGVNS. The chain's CDR3 is CASSDSGGTEAFF. The CDR3, as DNA: TGTGCCAGCAGTGATTCAGGGGGCACTGAAGCTTTCTTT.

The chain couples TRBV9 to TRBJ2-1; D is unclear. The germline CDR1 and CDR2 sequences are SGDLS and YYNGEE. Between the trimmed V and J ends, which lost 0 bases and 5 bases, there was a span of 9 bases. The CDR3 is made up of 14 amino acids. CDR3 in DNA: TGTGCCAGCAGCGTAGTGGAACAGAACAATGAGCAGTTCTTC. Its translation: CASSVVEQNNEQFF.